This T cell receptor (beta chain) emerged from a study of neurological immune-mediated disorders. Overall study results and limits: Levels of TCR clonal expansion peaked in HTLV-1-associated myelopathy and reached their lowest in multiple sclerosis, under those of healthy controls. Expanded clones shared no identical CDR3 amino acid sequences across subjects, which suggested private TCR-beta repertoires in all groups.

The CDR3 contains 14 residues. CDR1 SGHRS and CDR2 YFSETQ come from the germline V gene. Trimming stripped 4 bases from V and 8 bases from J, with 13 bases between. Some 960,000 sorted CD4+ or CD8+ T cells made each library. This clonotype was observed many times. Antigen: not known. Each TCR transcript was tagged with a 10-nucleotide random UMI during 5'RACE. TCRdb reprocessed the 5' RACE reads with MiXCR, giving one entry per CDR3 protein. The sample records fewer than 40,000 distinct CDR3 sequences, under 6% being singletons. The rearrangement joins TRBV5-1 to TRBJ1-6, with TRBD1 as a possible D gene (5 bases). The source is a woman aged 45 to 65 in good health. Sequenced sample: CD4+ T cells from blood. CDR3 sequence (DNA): TGCGCCAGCAGCAATTCAGGGTTTGATTCACCCCTCCACTTT. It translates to CASSNSGFDSPLHF.